This T cell receptor (beta chain) was documented in a study of T cells in Graves' hyperthyroidism and ophthalmopathy. Background on the study: Prior to any treatment, at the point of initial diagnosis, peripheral blood was collected. Points from the study as a whole: Expanded thyroid clonotypes (above 0.001) were mostly also found in blood.

This CDR3 region has 17 residues. Trimming left V 11 bases short and J 4 bases short, with 26 bases between. From germline, CDR1 is MNHNS and CDR2 SASEGT. TCR beta CDR3 sequences were amplified from RNA transcripts. The primer set for the first-round RT-PCR of the TCR CDR3 was HTBI. TCRdb reanalysed the multiplex PCR reads using MiXCR and keeps one entry per CDR3 protein. The sample contains around 500,000 distinct CDR3 sequences, approximately 14% of which appear only once. As concerns this clonotype: Its antigen is unknown.

The TCR was taken from a woman aged 18-29 years with Graves' hyperthyroidism. This chain joins TRBV6-1 and TRBJ1-4; D unresolved. Sequenced input: blood. CDR3 in DNA: TGTGCCGGCAAAGATCGGGTCCTGGGCTTAAATAATGAAAAACTGTTTTTT. This gives the protein CAGKDRVLGLNNEKLFF.